The 24 T cell receptor beta chains reported below all come from one sample, sequenced in a study of T cell repertoires in aging, cancer and after chemotherapy. The template was genomic DNA from peripheral blood, not RNA. Multiplex touch-down PCR with TRB-A/B primers amplified rearranged V-D-J TRB sequences. TCRdb reanalysed the multiplex PCR reads using MiXCR and keeps one entry per CDR3 protein. This table has 10,000 to 12,000 distinct CDR3 sequences, approximately 30% appearing once. Sequencing was carried out using blood. Every receptor here comes from a human donor in good health.

This clonotype was seen more than once but under ten times. The rearrangement uses TRBV12-3 or TRBV12-4 and TRBJ2-2; possibly TRBD1 or TRBD2 for D (5 bases each). The CDR3 has 16 residues. Trimming pared 0 bases from V and 3 bases from J, leaving 11 bases between. The CDR3 loop reads CASSLAGVWDTGELFF. CDR3 coding DNA: TGTGCCAGCAGTTTAGCGGGGGTTTGGGACACCGGGGAGCTGTTTTTT.

V usage is TRBV12-3 or TRBV12-4 and J usage is TRBJ1-2; D uncertain. The CDR3 length is 12 residues. The ends were cut back, 1 base at V and 4 bases at J, with 4 bases in the middle. The CDR3 here is CASSLGLYGYTF. CDR3 DNA sequence: TGTGCCAGCAGTTTAGGCCTCTATGGCTACACCTTC.

The chain uses TRBV5-6 and TRBJ2-7; possible D gene TRBD1, 6 bases. Deletions cut 9 bases from V and 2 bases from J, with 18 bases between. The CDR3 consists of 14 residues. The germline CDR1 and CDR2 sequences are SGHDT and YYEEEE. CDR3 sequence (DNA): TGTGCCATCAGTCGGACAGAGGCACCCTACGAGCAGTACTTC. Protein product: CAISRTEAPYEQYF.

There are a few counts of this clonotype. The rearrangement uses TRBV12-3 or TRBV12-4 and TRBJ1-5; D not certain. The CDR3 loop spans 13 amino acids. With 0 bases removed from V and 2 bases from J, the gap between germline ends came to 2 bases. This chain's CDR3 is CASSLAGNQPQHF. In nucleotides, the CDR3 is TGTGCCAGCAGTTTAGCGGGCAATCAGCCCCAGCATTTT.

V gene TRBV30 combines with J gene TRBJ1-2, with D uncertain. V lost 0 bases and J lost 10, with 18 bases in between. The CDR3 runs to 14 residues. Looked up from germline, CDR1 is GTSNPN and CDR2 is SVGIG (reference sequence). The CDR3 DNA follows: TGTGCCTGGAGTGTATTAAGGCATATTAATTTCTACACCTTC. This translates into CAWSVLRHINFYTF.

This chain uses TRBV18 with TRBJ2-7, with D tentatively TRBD2 (6 bases). The CDR3 covers 14 residues. Trimming pared 2 bases from V and 7 bases from J, leaving 15 bases between. CDR1 and CDR2 from the germline V gene are KGHSH and LQKENI. The DNA for the CDR3 is TGTGCCAGCTCACCATCATCCCTCCGGGGGGAGCAGTACTTC. This translates into CASSPSSLRGEQYF. Full variable domain (outside the CDR3, taken from reference TRBV18 and TRBJ2-7): NAGVMQNPRHLVRRRGQEARLRCSPMKGHSHVYWYRQLPEEGLKFMVYLQKENIIDESGMPKERFSAEFPKEGPSILRIQQVVRGDSAAYFCASSPSSLRGEQYFGPGTRLTVT.

The J gene is TRBJ1-1, the V gene TRBV19; possible D gene TRBD1, 5 bases. The CDR3 consists of 14 residues. Per the germline V gene, CDR1 is LNHDA and CDR2 is SQIVND (reference sequence). The V gene lost 1 base and the J gene lost 10 bases, with 16 bases spanning the gap. The CDR3 region is CASSIGSRGWGAFF. The CDR3 DNA reads as TGTGCCAGTAGTATAGGATCGCGGGGGTGGGGAGCTTTCTTT.

This clonotype was seen more than once but under ten times. This sequence joins TRBV11-3 and TRBJ1-1; possibly TRBD1 for D (5 bases). CDR1 and CDR2 from the germline V gene are SGHNT and YENEEA. The CDR3 is made up of 14 amino acids. The V end was cut by 1 base, the J end by 12 bases, with 18 bases between. The CDR3 here is CASSLADRRFGTFF. The DNA for the CDR3 is TGTGCCAGCAGCTTAGCAGACAGAAGGTTTGGAACTTTCTTT.

V is TRBV12-3 or TRBV12-4 and J is TRBJ2-7; D unclear. Trimming took 1 base from V and 2 from J, leaving 9 bases between them. The length of the CDR3 is 14 residues. The chain's CDR3 is CASSLGVGTYEQYF. CDR3 coding DNA: TGTGCCAGCAGTTTAGGCGTGGGAACCTACGAGCAGTACTTC.

This chain connects TRBV5-6 to TRBJ2-2; D is unresolved. The germline V and J ends were trimmed by 1 base and 1 base, with 11 bases remaining between them. Germline-derived CDR1 and CDR2 are SGHDT and YYEEEE. CDR3 length equals 16 residues. CDR3 protein: CASSLLMELNTGELFF. The CDR3 DNA follows: TGTGCCAGCAGCTTGTTAATGGAACTGAACACCGGGGAGCTGTTTTTT.

The chain carries TRBV6-5 and TRBJ2-1, with 10 bases matching TRBD2. V shed 0 bases, J shed 8 bases, and the junction held 7 bases outside the gene matches. Germline CDR1 is MNHEY and CDR2 is SVGAGI. This CDR3 comprises 16 residues. CDR3 sequence (DNA): TGTGCCAGCAGTTACTCCCCTAGCGGGAGAGGGGATGAGCAGTTCTTC. It encodes CASSYSPSGRGDEQFF.

J is TRBJ1-1 and V is TRBV6-6, with 9 bases that match TRBD1. The CDR3 runs to 14 residues. CDR1 and CDR2 from the germline V gene are MNHNY and SVGAGI (reference sequence). V gave up 5 bases and J gave up 4 bases; unmatched junction bases: 5. The CDR3 DNA reads TGTGCCAGCAGTCAGACAGGGGGGACCACTGAAGCTTTCTTT. This gives the protein CASSQTGGTTEAFF.

In this sample, this clonotype turned up a few times. V usage is TRBV18 and J usage is TRBJ1-2, with 10 bases identical to TRBD1. Germline V gene data show CDR1 as KGHSH and CDR2 as LQKENI. The CDR3 is made up of 14 amino acids. V was pared by 6 bases and J by 4 bases, with 5 bases of the junction left unmatched. The DNA for the CDR3 is TGTGCCAGCTCCACCGGGACAGGGGTCTATGGCTACACCTTC. Encoded protein: CASSTGTGVYGYTF.

The chain employs TRBV11-2 and TRBJ1-2; tentatively, D is TRBD1 (6 bases). The CDR3 extends over 13 amino acids. V was clipped by 5 bases and J by 7 bases, with 14 bases between them. Germline-derived CDR1 and CDR2 are SGHAT and FQNNGV. The DNA for the CDR3 is TGTGCCAGCAGCCGTGGGGGGACATTTGGCTACACCTTC. It yields the protein CASSRGGTFGYTF.

This clonotype was seen a few times. This chain uses TRBV18 with TRBJ2-1; 9 nucleotides match TRBD2. The CDR3 runs to 16 residues. J lost 10 bases, V lost 2 bases, and 12 bases had no gene match. CDR1 is KGHSH, CDR2 LQKENI, per germline. For the CDR3, the DNA is TGTGCCAGCTCACCATTCTTGCGGGAGGGCCCCCTGGAGCAGTTCTTC. Translating it yields CASSPFLREGPLEQFF.

The chain has TRBV7-9 and TRBJ2-5, with D tentatively TRBD1 or TRBD2 (5 bases each). CDR3 size: 16 residues. Trimming cost V 4 bases and J 1 base, with 16 bases left between them. CDR1 is SEHNR and CDR2 is FQNEAQ in the germline V gene (reference sequence). CDR3: CASSYPPGRRQETQYF. The CDR3 DNA reads as TGTGCCAGCAGCTACCCCCCGGGACGCCGCCAAGAGACCCAGTACTTC.

V is TRBV29-1 and J is TRBJ2-1, with 7 positions matching TRBD1. The CDR3 contains 17 residues. CDR1 is SQVTM and CDR2 is ANQGSEA in the germline V gene. Losses at the gene ends were 5 bases for V and 9 bases for J; bases not matched to a gene: 22. The CDR3 bases are TGCAGCGTTCCGGGACAGAGAGTTTTGGGTTTTGGTGGTGAGCAGTTCTTC. It translates to CSVPGQRVLGFGGEQFF.

This clonotype was seen only a few times. The V call is TRBV5-6, the J call TRBJ1-2, with no clear D. The CDR3 runs 12 residues. V was shortened by 5 bases and J by 12 bases, with 17 bases between the two germline ends. Per germline, CDR1 SGHDT and CDR2 YYEEEE. The DNA for the CDR3 is TGTGCCAGCAGGGTGGACGCGGATGGGGACACCTTC. Protein: CASRVDADGDTF.

This clonotype was picked up a small number of times. The chain is built from TRBV27 and TRBJ1-6; perhaps TRBD1 as D (6 bases). CDR1 is MNHEY and CDR2 is SMNVEV in the germline V gene (reference sequence). The CDR3 extends over 11 amino acids. The germline V and J ends were trimmed by 6 bases and 14 bases, with 11 bases remaining between them. This CDR3 is CASRSQGTLHF. DNA of the CDR3: TGTGCCAGCAGATCCCAGGGGACCCTCCACTTT.

V usage is TRBV27 and J usage is TRBJ2-1; possible D gene TRBD2, 6 bases. Trimming cost V 5 bases and J 9 bases, with 14 bases left between them. The CDR3 totals 13 residues. The V gene's germline CDR1 is MNHEY and CDR2 SMNVEV (reference sequence). CDR3 nucleotides: TGTGCCAGCAGTCCCGGAGGGCCTAGTGAGCAGTTCTTC. Its protein is CASSPGGPSEQFF.

CDR3 DNA sequence: TGTGCCAGCAGTGAAGTGAGGGGTGACACTGAAGCTTTCTTT. This translates into CASSEVRGDTEAFF. The V and J genes are TRBV6-1 and TRBJ1-1, with D possibly TRBD1 on 5 matching bases. The V gene lost 1 base and the J gene lost 3 bases, with 9 bases spanning the gap. The CDR3 is made up of 14 amino acids. From germline, CDR1 is MNHNS and CDR2 SASEGT.

This clonotype was seen only a few times. One end of the junction varies from germline; a read error may be responsible. J is TRBJ2-3 and V is TRBV7-9; 8 bases are shared with TRBD1. CDR1 is SEHNR and CDR2 is FQNEAQ in the germline V gene (reference sequence). The CDR3 is 16 amino acids. The CDR3 is CASSVARTGNTDTQYF. CDR3 DNA sequence: TGTGCCAGCAGCGTAGCAAGGACAGGGAATACAGATACGCAGTATTTT. Together with reference TRBV7-9 and TRBJ2-3, the CDR3 gives the full variable domain: DTGVSQNPRHKITKRGQNVTFRCDPISEHNRLYWYRQTLGQGPEFLTYFQNEAQLEKSRLLSDRFSAERPKGSFSTLEIQRTEQGDSAMYLCASSVARTGNTDTQYFGPGTRLTVL.

This clonotype was seen once. This sequence joins TRBV6-1 and TRBJ1-5, with D tentatively TRBD1 (5 bases). Germline values: CDR1 MNHNS, CDR2 SASEGT. Deletions cut 7 bases from V and 1 base from J, with 17 bases between. CDR3 length equals 16 residues. The CDR3 here is CASIIGGRWSNQPQHF. In DNA form, the CDR3 reads TGTGCCAGCATAATCGGGGGAAGGTGGAGCAATCAGCCCCAGCATTTT.

The rearrangement joins TRBV12-3 or TRBV12-4 to TRBJ1-6; weak D call: TRBD1 (6 bases). The CDR3 is 15 residues long. V dropped 6 bases and J dropped 0 bases, with 9 bases sitting between them. The CDR3 spells CASSRGFSYNSPLHF. The CDR3 nucleotides are TGTGCCAGCAGCAGGGGTTTCTCCTATAATTCACCCCTCCACTTT.